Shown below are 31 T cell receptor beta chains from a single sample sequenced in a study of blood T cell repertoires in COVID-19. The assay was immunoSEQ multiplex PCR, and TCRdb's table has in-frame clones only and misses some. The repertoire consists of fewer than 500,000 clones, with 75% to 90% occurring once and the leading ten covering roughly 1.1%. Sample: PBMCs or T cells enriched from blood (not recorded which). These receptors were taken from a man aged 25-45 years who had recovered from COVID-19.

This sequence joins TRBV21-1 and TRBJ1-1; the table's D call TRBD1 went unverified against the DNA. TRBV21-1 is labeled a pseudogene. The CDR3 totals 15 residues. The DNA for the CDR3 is TGTGCCAGCAGACGGACAGGGGAAATAAAGACTGAAGCTTTCTTT. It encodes CASRRTGEIKTEAFF.

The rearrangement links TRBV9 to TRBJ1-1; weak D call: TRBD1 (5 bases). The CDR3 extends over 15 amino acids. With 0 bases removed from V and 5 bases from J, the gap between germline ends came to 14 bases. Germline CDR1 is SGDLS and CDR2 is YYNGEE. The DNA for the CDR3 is TGTGCCAGCAGCGTAGTGGTCACGGGGGAGACTGAAGCTTTCTTT. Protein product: CASSVVVTGETEAFF.

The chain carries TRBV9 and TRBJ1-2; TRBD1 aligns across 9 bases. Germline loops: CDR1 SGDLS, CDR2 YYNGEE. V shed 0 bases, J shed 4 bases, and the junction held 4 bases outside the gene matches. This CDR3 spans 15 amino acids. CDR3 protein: CASSVGGTGIYGYTF. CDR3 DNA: TGTGCCAGCAGCGTAGGAGGGACAGGGATCTATGGCTACACCTTC.

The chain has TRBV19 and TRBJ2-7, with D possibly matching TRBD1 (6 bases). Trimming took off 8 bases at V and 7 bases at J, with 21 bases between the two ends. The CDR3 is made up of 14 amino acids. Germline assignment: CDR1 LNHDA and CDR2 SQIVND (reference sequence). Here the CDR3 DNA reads TGTGCCAGTTCCGTTAGGGGGATACTCGGTGAGCAGTACTTC. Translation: CASSVRGILGEQYF.

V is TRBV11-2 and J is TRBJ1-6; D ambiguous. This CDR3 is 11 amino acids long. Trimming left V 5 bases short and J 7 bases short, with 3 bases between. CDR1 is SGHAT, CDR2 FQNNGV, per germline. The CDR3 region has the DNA TGTGCCAGCAGCACAAATTCACCCCTCCACTTT. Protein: CASSTNSPLHF.

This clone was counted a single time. The CDR3 loop reads CASSQGSTGALVYEQYF. The CDR3 nucleotides are TGTGCCAGCAGCCAAGGTTCGACAGGGGCCTTGGTCTACGAGCAGTACTTC. This rearrangement joins TRBV4-2 to TRBJ2-7; 8 bases are shared with TRBD1. CDR3 length equals 17 residues. The germline gives CDR1 LGHNA, CDR2 YNFKEQ. The ends lost 1 base at V and 3 bases at J; junction bases unmatched: 11.

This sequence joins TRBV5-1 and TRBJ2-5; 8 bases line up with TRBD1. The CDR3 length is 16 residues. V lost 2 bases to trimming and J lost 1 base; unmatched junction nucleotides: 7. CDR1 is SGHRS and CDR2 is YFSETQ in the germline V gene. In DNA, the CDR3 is TGCGCCAGCAGCTTAGGGCAGGGGGCGAGCCAAGAGACCCAGTACTTC. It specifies CASSLGQGASQETQYF.

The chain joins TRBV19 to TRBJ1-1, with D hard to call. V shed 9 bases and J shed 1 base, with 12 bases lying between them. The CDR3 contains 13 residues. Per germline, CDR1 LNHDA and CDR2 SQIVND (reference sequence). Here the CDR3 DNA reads TGTGCCAGCTCCAAGCGGACGAACACTGAAGCTTTCTTT. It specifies CASSKRTNTEAFF.

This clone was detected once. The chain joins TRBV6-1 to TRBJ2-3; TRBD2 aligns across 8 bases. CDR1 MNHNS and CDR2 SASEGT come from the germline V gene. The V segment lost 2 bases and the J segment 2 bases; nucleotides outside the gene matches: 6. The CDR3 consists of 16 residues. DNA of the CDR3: TGTGCCAGCAGTGAAATAGCGGGATGGACCACAGATACGCAGTATTTT. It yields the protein CASSEIAGWTTDTQYF.

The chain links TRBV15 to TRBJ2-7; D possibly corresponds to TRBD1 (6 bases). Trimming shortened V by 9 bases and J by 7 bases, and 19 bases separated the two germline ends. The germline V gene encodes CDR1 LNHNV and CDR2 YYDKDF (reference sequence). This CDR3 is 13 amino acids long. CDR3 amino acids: CATESLGAGEQYF. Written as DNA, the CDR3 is TGTGCCACTGAATCGTTGGGGGCTGGAGAGCAGTACTTC.

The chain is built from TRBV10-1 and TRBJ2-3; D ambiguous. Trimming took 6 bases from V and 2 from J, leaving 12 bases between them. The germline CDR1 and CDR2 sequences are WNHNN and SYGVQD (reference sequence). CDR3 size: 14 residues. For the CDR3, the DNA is TGCGCCAGCAGAGCCGGTATCGACACAGATACGCAGTATTTT. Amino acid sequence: CASRAGIDTDTQYF.

The CDR3: CASSRRQGETYEQYF. DNA for the CDR3: TGTGCCAGCAGCCGCCGACAGGGGGAGACTTACGAGCAGTACTTC. The rearrangement joins TRBV7-9 to TRBJ2-7; 9 bases fit TRBD1. The length of the CDR3 is 15 residues. Trimming cost V 5 bases and J 4 bases; bases outside gene matches: 9. Germline CDR1 reads SEHNR; CDR2 reads FQNEAQ (reference sequence).

The CDR3 region is CASSLAATGKKGYTF. CDR3 nucleotide sequence: TGTGCCAGCAGCTTAGCAGCGACAGGGAAGAAGGGCTACACCTTC. The chain joins TRBV7-9 to TRBJ1-2, with 7 positions matching TRBD1. Germline values: CDR1 SEHNR, CDR2 FQNEAQ (reference sequence). This CDR3 has 15 amino acids. V lost 0 bases and J lost 8; bases outside the gene matches: 9.

The CDR3 DNA follows: TGTGCCAGCAGCTTAGTAAGGACAGGGGGTATCTGGTCTGAAAAACTGTTTTTT. This translates into CASSLVRTGGIWSEKLFF. The chain has TRBV7-2 and TRBJ1-4; 10 nucleotides line up with TRBD1. Trimming removed 1 base from V and 7 bases from J; junction bases left unmatched: 12. The germline V gene encodes CDR1 SGHTA and CDR2 FQGNSA. The CDR3 has 18 amino acids.

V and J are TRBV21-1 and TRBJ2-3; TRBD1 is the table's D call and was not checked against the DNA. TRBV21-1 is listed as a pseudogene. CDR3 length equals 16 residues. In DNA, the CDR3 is TGTGCCAGCAGCAATGGGACAGGGAGGAGCACAGATACGCAGTATTTT. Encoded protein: CASSNGTGRSTDTQYF.

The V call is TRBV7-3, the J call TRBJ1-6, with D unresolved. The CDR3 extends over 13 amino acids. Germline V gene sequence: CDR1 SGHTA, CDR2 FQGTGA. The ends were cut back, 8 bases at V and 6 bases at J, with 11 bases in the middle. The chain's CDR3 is CASSSGPNSPLHF. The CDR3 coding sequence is TGTGCCAGCTCCAGTGGGCCTAATTCACCCCTCCACTTT. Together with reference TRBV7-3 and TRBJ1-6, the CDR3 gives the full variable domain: GAGVSQTPSNKVTEKGKYVELRCDPISGHTALYWYRQSLGQGPEFLIYFQGTGAADDSGLPNDRFFAVRPEGSVSTLKIQRTERGDSAVYLCASSSGPNSPLHFGNGTRLTVT.

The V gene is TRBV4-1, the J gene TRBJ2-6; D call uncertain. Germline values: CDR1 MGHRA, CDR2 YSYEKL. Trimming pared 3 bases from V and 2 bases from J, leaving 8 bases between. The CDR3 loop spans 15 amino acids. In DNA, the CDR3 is TGCGCCAGCAGCCAGAGACAAGCTGGGGCCAACGTCCTGACTTTC. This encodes CASSQRQAGANVLTF.

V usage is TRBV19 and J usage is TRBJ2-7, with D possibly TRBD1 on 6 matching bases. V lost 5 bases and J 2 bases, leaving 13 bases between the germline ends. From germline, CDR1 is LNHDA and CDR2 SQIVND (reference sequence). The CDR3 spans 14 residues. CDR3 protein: CASSGGWGPYEQYF. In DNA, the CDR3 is TGTGCCAGTAGTGGTGGTTGGGGGCCCTACGAGCAGTACTTC.

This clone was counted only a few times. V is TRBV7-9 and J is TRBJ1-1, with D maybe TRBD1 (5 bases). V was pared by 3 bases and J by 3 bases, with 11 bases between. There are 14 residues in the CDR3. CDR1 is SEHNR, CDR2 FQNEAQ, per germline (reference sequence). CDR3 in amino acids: CASSFGAVDTEAFF. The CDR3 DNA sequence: TGTGCCAGCAGCTTTGGGGCGGTGGACACTGAAGCTTTCTTT.

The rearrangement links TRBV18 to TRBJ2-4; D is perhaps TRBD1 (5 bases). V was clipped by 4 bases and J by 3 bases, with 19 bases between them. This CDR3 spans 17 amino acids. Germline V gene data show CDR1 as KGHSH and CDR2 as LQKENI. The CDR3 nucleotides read TGTGCCAGCTCACAAGAAAGGACAAATTGGGACAAAAACATTCAGTACTTC. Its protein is CASSQERTNWDKNIQYF. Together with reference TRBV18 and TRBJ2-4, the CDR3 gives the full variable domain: NAGVMQNPRHLVRRRGQEARLRCSPMKGHSHVYWYRQLPEEGLKFMVYLQKENIIDESGMPKERFSAEFPKEGPSILRIQQVVRGDSAAYFCASSQERTNWDKNIQYFGAGTRLSVL.

CDR3 nucleotide sequence: TGTGCCAGCAGGACAGATTATAATTCACCCCTCCACTTT. Its translation: CASRTDYNSPLHF. This chain joins TRBV27 and TRBJ1-6; D may be TRBD1 (5 bases). Between the trimmed V and J ends, which lost 6 bases and 4 bases, there was a span of 7 bases. The CDR3 is 13 residues long. In germline, CDR1 is MNHEY, CDR2 SMNVEV (reference sequence).

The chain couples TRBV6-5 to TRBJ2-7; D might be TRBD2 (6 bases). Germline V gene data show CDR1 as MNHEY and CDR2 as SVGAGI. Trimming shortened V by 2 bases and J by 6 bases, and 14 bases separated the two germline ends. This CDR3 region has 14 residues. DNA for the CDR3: TGTGCCAGCAGTTACGTGGCGGGAACGTTCGAGCAGTACTTC. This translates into CASSYVAGTFEQYF.

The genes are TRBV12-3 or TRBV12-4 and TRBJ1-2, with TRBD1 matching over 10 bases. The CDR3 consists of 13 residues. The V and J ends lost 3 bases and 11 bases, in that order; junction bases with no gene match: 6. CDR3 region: CASSLLTGGAYTF. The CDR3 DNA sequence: TGTGCCAGCAGTTTGTTGACAGGGGGCGCGTACACCTTC.

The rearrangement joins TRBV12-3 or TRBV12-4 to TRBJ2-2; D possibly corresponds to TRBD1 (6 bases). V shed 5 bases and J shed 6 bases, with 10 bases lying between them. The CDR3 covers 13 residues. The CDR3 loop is CASSDTGSGELFF. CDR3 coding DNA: TGTGCCAGCAGTGATACAGGGTCCGGGGAGCTGTTTTTT.

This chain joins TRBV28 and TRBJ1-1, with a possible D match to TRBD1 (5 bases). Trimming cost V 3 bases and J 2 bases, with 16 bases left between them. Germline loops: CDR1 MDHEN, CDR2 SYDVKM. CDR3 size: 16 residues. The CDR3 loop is CASSFKGLSANTEAFF. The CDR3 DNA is TGTGCCAGCAGTTTCAAGGGACTCTCGGCAAACACTGAAGCTTTCTTT.

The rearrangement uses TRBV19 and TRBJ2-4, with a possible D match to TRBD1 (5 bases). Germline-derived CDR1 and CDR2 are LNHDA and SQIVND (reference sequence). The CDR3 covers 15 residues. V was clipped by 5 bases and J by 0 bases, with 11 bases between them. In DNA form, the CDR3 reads TGTGCCAGTAGTCAGGGAATACTAGCCAAAAACATTCAGTACTTC. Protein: CASSQGILAKNIQYF. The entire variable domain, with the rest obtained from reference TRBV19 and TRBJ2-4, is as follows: DGGITQSPKYLFRKEGQNVTLSCEQNLNHDAMYWYRQDPGQGLRLIYYSQIVNDFQKGDIAEGYSVSREKKESFPLTVTSAQKNPTAFYLCASSQGILAKNIQYFGAGTRLSVL.

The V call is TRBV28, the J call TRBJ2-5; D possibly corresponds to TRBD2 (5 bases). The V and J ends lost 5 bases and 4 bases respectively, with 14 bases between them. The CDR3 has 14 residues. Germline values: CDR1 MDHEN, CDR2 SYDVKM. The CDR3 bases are TGTGCCAGCAGTACGGGATCTAAAGGAGAGACCCAGTACTTC. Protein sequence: CASSTGSKGETQYF.

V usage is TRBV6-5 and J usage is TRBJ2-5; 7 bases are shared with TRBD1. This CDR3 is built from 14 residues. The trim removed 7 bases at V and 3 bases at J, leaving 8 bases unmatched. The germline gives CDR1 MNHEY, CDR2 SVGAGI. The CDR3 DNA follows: TGTGCCAGCACTTCCGGGACAGAAGAAGAGACCCAGTACTTC. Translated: CASTSGTEEETQYF.

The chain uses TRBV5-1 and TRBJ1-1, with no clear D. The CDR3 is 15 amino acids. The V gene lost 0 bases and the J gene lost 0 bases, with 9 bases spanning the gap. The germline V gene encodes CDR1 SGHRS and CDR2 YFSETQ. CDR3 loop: CASSLDTPLNTEAFF. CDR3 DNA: TGCGCCAGCAGCTTGGACACACCTTTGAACACTGAAGCTTTCTTT.

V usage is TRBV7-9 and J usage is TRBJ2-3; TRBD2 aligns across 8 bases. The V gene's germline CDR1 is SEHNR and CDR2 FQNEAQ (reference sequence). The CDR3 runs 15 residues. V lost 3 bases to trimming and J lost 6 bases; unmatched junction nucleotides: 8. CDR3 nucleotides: TGTGCCAGCAGCTTCGGAGCGGGAGTTGTTGATACGCAGTATTTT. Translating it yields CASSFGAGVVDTQYF.

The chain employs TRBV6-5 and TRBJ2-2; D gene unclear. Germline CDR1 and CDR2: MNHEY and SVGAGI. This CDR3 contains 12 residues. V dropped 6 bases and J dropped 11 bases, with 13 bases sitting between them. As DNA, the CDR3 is TGTGCCAGCAGAACCCAAGCTTCAGAGCTGTTTTTT. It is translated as CASRTQASELFF.